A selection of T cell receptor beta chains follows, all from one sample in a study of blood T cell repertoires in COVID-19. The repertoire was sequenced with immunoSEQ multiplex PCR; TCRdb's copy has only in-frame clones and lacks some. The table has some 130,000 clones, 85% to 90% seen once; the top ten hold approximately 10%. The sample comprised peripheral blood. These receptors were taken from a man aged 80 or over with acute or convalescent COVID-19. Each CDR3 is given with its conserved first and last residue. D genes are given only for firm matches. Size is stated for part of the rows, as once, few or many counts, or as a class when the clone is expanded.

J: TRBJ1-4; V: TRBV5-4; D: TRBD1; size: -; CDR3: CASSLQQGDGEKLFF; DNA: TGTGCCAGCAGCTTGCAACAGGGGGACGGTGAAAAACTGTTTTTT
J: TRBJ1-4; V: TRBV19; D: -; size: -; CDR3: CASRPPGFRGEKLFF; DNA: TGTGCCAGTCGCCCCCCTGGGTTCCGGGGTGAAAAACTGTTTTTT
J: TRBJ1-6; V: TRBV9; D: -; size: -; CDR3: CASSVEAVSYSPLHF; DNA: TGTGCCAGCAGCGTAGAGGCGGTTTCGTATTCACCCCTCCACTTT
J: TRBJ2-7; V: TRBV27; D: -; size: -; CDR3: CASRRTPGEQYF; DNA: TGTGCCAGCAGGCGAACCCCCGGCGAGCAGTACTTC
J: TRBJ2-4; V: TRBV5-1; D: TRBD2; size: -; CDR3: CASSIGLAGGAKNIQYF; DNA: TGCGCCAGCAGCATAGGACTAGCGGGGGGAGCCAAAAACATTCAGTACTTC
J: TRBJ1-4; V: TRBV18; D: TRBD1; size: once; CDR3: CASSPPGDRNEKLFF; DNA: TGTGCCAGCTCACCGCCCGGGGACAGGAATGAAAAACTGTTTTTT
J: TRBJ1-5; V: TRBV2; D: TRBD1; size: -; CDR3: CARRITGVQPQHF; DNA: TGTGCCCGCAGAATCACAGGGGTTCAGCCCCAGCATTTT
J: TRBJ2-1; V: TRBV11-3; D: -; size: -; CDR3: CASSLVSGEYNEQFF; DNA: TGTGCCAGCAGCTTGGTCAGCGGAGAATACAATGAGCAGTTCTTC
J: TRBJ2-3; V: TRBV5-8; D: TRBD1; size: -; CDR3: CASSLTGGFSTDTQYF; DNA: TGTGCCAGCAGCTTAACAGGGGGCTTTAGCACAGATACGCAGTATTTT
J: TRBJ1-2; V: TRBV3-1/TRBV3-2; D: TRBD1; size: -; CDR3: CASSQDWRQGAENYGYTF; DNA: TGTGCCAGCAGCCAAGATTGGAGACAGGGGGCTGAGAACTATGGCTACACCTTC
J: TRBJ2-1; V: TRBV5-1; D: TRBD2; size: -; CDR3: CASSVGTSGSSEQFF; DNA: TGCGCCAGCAGCGTCGGGACTAGCGGGAGTAGTGAGCAGTTCTTC
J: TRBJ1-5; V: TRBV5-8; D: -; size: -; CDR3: CASSFGGYSQPQHF; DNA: TGTGCCAGCAGTTTTGGCGGGTACAGTCAGCCCCAGCATTTT
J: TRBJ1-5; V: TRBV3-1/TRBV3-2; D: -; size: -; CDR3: CASSQGYGTSGQPQHF; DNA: TGTGCCAGCAGCCAAGGATATGGGACATCGGGTCAGCCCCAGCATTTT
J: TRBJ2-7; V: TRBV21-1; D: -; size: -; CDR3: CASSNPNRENRSGVYEQYF; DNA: TGTGCCAGCAGCAACCCGAACAGGGAAAATAGAAGCGGGGTCTACGAGCAGTACTTC
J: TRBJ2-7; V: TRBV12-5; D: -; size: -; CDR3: CASGLVAARAEQYF; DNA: TGTGCTAGTGGTTTAGTGGCGGCAAGAGCCGAGCAGTACTTC
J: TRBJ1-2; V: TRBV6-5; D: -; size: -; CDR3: CATWGELDYGYTF; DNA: TGTGCCACATGGGGGGAGTTGGACTATGGCTACACCTTC
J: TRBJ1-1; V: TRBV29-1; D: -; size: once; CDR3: CSVCLRGNTEAFF; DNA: TGCAGCGTTTGCCTCAGGGGGAACACTGAAGCTTTCTTT
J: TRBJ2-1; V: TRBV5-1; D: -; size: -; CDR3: CASSRTVSYNEQFF; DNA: TGCGCCAGCAGCAGGACAGTTTCCTACAATGAGCAGTTCTTC
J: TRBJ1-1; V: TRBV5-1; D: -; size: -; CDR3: CASRSNTEAFF; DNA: TGCGCCAGCAGGAGCAACACTGAAGCTTTCTTT
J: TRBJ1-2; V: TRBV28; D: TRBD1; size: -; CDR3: CASSLDTGGGYTF; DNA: TGTGCCAGCAGTTTGGATACAGGGGGTGGCTACACCTTC
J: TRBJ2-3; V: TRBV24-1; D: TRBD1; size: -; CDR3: CATQAGGSSTDTQYF; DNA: TGTGCCACCCAGGCAGGGGGCTCTAGCACAGATACGCAGTATTTT
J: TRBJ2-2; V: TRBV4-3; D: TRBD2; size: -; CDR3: CASSPRAGADTGELFF; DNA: TGCGCCAGCAGCCCAAGAGCGGGGGCAGACACCGGGGAGCTGTTTTTT
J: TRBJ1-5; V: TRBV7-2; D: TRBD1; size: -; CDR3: CASSLGRGLGFPQHF; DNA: TGTGCCAGCAGCTTAGGCAGGGGGCTTGGGTTTCCCCAGCATTTT
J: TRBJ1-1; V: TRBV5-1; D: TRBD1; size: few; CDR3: CASSNQGTGSTEAFF; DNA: TGCGCCAGCAGCAACCAAGGGACAGGGAGTACTGAAGCTTTCTTT
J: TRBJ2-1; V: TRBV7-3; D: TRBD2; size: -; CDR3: CASSFSGAAYNEQFF; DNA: TGTGCCAGCAGCTTTAGCGGGGCCGCCTACAATGAGCAGTTCTTC
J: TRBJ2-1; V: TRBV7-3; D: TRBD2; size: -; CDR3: CASSGTAGGNYNEQFF; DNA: TGTGCCAGCAGCGGCACAGCGGGGGGGAACTACAATGAGCAGTTCTTC
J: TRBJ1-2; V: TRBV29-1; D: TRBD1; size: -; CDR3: CSVETRDREIF; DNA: TGCAGCGTTGAAACCCGGGACAGGGAGATCTTC
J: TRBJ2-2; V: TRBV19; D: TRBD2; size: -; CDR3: CASSIDPRGAGYDGELFF; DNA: TGTGCCAGTAGTATAGACCCCCGGGGAGCGGGGTACGACGGGGAGCTGTTTTTT
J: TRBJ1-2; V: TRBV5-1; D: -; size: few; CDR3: CASSLSGLNGGYTF; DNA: TGCGCCAGCAGCTTATCCGGACTTAACGGTGGCTACACCTTC
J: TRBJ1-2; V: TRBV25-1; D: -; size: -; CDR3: CASSEKTQGYGYTF; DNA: TGTGCCAGCAGTGAAAAAACTCAGGGATATGGCTACACCTTC
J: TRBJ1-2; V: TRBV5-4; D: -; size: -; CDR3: CASSNAIQIQYAGGYTF; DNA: TGTGCCAGCAGCAACGCAATACAGATTCAGTATGCGGGAGGCTACACCTTC
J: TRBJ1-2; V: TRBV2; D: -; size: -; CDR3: CASSEVYVSFSGGNYGYTF; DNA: TGTGCCAGCAGTGAGGTCTACGTTTCGTTTAGCGGGGGTAACTATGGCTACACCTTC
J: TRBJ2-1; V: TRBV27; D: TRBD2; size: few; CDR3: CASSSLAGDYFSYNEQFF; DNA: TGTGCCAGCAGTTCATTAGCGGGGGATTACTTCTCCTACAATGAGCAGTTCTTC
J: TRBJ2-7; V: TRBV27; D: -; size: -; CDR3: CASSLFRGRHYEQYF; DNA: TGTGCCAGCAGTTTATTTAGGGGCAGGCACTACGAGCAGTACTTC
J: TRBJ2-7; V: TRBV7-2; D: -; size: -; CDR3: CASSSVLREQYF; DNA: TGTGCCAGCAGCTCGGTCCTACGGGAGCAGTACTTC
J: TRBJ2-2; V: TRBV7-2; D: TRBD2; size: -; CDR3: CASSFSTSGTGELFF; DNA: TGTGCCAGCAGCTTCTCGACTAGCGGCACCGGGGAGCTGTTTTTT
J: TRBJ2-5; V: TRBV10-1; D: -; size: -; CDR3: CASSESTVETQYF; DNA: TGCGCCAGCAGTGAGTCGACAGTTGAGACCCAGTACTTC
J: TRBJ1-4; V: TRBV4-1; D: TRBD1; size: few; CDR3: CASSQEGTGVGKLFF; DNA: TGCGCCAGCAGCCAAGAAGGGACAGGGGTGGGAAAACTGTTTTTT
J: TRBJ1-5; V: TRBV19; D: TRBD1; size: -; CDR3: CASSADRANQPQHF; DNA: TGTGCCAGTAGTGCCGACAGGGCCAATCAGCCCCAGCATTTT
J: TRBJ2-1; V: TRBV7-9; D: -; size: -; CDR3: CASSSRRGGLYNEQFF; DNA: TGTGCCAGCAGCTCTCGGAGGGGGGGCCTTTACAATGAGCAGTTCTTC
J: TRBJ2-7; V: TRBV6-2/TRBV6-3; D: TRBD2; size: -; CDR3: CASSYWSGGSYEQYF; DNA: TGTGCCAGCAGTTACTGGAGCGGGGGCTCCTACGAGCAGTACTTC
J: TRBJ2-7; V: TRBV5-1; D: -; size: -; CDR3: CASSTEGRYEQYF; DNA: TGCGCCAGCAGTACGGAGGGCCGGTACGAGCAGTACTTC
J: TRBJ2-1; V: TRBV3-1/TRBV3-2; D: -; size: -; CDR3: CASSLSTLSDSYNEQFF; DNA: TGTGCCAGCAGCCTATCAACCCTTAGCGACTCCTACAATGAGCAGTTCTTC
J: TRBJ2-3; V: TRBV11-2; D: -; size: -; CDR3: CASRQGSSADTQYF; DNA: TGTGCCAGCAGACAGGGAAGTTCGGCAGATACGCAGTATTTT
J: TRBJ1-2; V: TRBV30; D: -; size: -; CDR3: CAWRVREWGYTF; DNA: TGTGCCTGGAGAGTGCGGGAGTGGGGCTACACCTTC
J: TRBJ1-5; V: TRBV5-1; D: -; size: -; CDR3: CASSLGGDQPQHF; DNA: TGCGCCAGCAGCTTAGGGGGGGATCAGCCCCAGCATTTT
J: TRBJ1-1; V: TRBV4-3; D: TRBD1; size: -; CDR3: CASSPGQGIFGTEAFF; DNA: TGCGCCAGCAGTCCCGGACAGGGTATTTTTGGCACTGAAGCTTTCTTT
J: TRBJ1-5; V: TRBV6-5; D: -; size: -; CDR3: CASSYTESNQPQHF; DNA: TGTGCCAGCAGTTACACGGAGAGCAATCAGCCCCAGCATTTT
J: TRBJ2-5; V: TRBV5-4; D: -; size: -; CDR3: CASSRGKIGGGETQYF; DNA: TGTGCCAGCAGCCGGGGAAAGATAGGTGGCGGGGAGACCCAGTACTTC
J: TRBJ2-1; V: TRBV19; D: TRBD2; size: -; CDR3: CASTPEGRARNEQFF; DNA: TGTGCCAGTACCCCAGAGGGGAGGGCCAGAAATGAGCAGTTCTTC
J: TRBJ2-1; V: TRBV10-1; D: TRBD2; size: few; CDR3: CASSEGTSGDNEQFF; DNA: TGCGCCAGCAGTGAGGGGACTAGCGGGGACAATGAGCAGTTCTTC
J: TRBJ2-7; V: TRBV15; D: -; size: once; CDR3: CATSRKTTVPGVKQYF; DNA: TGTGCCACCAGCAGGAAGACGACAGTCCCGGGTGTCAAGCAGTACTTC
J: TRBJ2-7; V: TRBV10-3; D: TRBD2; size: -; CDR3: CAIFSGSGNYEQYF; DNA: TGTGCCATCTTCTCAGGTAGCGGGAATTACGAGCAGTACTTC
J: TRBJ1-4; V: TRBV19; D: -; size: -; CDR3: CASSPRQVGVNEKLFF; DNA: TGTGCCAGTAGTCCTCGACAGGTCGGTGTTAATGAAAAACTGTTTTTT
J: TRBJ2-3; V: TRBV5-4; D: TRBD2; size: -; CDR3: CASTTMAGGDTDTQYF; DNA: TGTGCCAGCACCACGATGGCGGGAGGTGACACAGATACGCAGTATTTT